Listed here is a single TCR beta chain. V was cut by 4 bases and J by 0 bases, with 7 bases left in between. CDR1 and CDR2 (germline): SGDLS, YYNGEE. The CDR3 has 14 residues. As processed by the authors: For nucleated cells, counts were estimated from reference gene primer amplification. Sequencing used immunoSEQ multiplex PCR; TCRdb keeps in-frame clones, though not all of them. The DNA gave D and trimming, while V, J and clone size come from that table. The table shows about 250,000 clones, with approximately 89% occurring only once. This entry comes from a study of blood T cell repertoires in COVID-19. Across the whole study: COVID-19 samples from acute and convalescent phases originated in the United States, Italy and Spain.

Participant age was roughly 18 to 90 years, and participants resided in roughly 25 US areas. Categorization into cohorts depended on clinical history that participants reported. This receptor was obtained from a woman between 25 and 40 years old with acute COVID-19. The sequenced material came from PBMCs or T cells enriched from blood (not recorded which). J is TRBJ1-4 and V is TRBV9; D gene unclear. The CDR3 loop is CASSSGSTNEKLFF. The DNA of the CDR3 is TGTGCCAGCAGCAGCGGTTCAACTAATGAAAAACTGTTTTTT.